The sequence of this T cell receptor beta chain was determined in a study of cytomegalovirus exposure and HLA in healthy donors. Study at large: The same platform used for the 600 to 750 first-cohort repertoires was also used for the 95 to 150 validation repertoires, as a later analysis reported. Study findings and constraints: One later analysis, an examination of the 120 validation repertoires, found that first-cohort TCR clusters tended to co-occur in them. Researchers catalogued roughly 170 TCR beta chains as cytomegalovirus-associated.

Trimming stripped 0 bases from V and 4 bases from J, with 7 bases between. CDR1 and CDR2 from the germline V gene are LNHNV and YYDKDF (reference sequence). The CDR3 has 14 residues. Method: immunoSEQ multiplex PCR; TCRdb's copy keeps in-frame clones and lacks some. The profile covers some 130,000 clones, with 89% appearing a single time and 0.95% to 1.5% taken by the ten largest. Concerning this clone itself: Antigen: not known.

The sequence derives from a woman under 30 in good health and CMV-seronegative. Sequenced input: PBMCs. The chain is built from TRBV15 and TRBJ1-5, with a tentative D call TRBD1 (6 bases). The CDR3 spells CATSRDRGNQPQHF. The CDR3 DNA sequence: TGTGCCACCAGCAGAGACAGGGGAAATCAGCCCCAGCATTTT.